The 8 T cell receptor beta chains listed next were all sequenced from one sample in a study of blood T cells in healthy people across ages. A second PCR of about 7 to 11 cycles used a sample-barcoded 5' primer and a J-beta primer mix. TCRdb used MiXCR to reprocess the 5' RACE reads, holding one entry per CDR3 protein. The sample gives about 640,000 distinct CDR3 sequences, 25% to 35% of which show up once; approximately 14% is in the top ten. The sample was blood. These receptor sequences come from a woman at least 80 years old in good health.

The table lists this clonotype with a few counts. A single base separates this from a much larger clone, so it may be a read error. This chain connects TRBV6-5 to TRBJ2-5; D is unresolved. Germline V lookup: CDR1 MNHEY, CDR2 SVGAGI. V was trimmed by 5 bases and J by 11 bases, leaving 18 bases between them. This CDR3 spans 13 amino acids. The CDR3 is CASSRRPQDEQYF. DNA of the CDR3: TGTGCCAGCAGTCGGCGGCCTCAGGATGAGCAGTACTTC.

About this clonotype: Just one base apart from a much larger clone, this may be a read error. The rearrangement links TRBV5-1 to TRBJ1-2, with 9 bases that match TRBD1. CDR1 and CDR2 (germline): SGHRS, YFSETQ. The CDR3 length is 16 residues. The CDR3 is CAGSWGQGRKSSGYTF. Here the CDR3 DNA reads TGCGCCGGCAGCTGGGGACAGGGAAGAAAATCTTCTGGCTACACCTTC.

Comments on this clonotype: One end of the junction is discordant with germline, which a read error may explain. The CDR3 sequence: CASSYLRADTEYF. CDR3 nucleotide sequence: TGTGCCAGCAGCTATCTGCGAGCAGATACGGAGTATTTT. V usage is TRBV12-3 or TRBV12-4 and J usage is TRBJ2-3, with D unclear. The CDR3 runs 13 residues.

This chain uses TRBV5-1 with TRBJ1-5, with D uncertain. Germline assignment: CDR1 SGHRS and CDR2 YFSETQ. This CDR3 comprises 16 residues. With 4 bases removed from V and 3 bases from J, the gap between germline ends came to 17 bases. CDR3 in amino acids: CASSHLGVNDNQPQHF. CDR3 coding DNA: TGCGCCAGCAGCCATTTGGGAGTCAATGACAATCAGCCCCAGCATTTT. Looking up the rest from reference TRBV5-1 and TRBJ1-5 gives the full variable domain: KAGVTQTPRYLIKTRGQQVTLSCSPISGHRSVSWYQQTPGQGLQFLFEYFSETQRNKGNFPGRFSGRQFSNSRSEMNVSTLELGDSALYLCASSHLGVNDNQPQHFGDGTRLSIL.

This clonotype was found many times. The rearrangement links TRBV9 to TRBJ2-1; no firm D call. Germline values: CDR1 SGDLS, CDR2 YYNGEE. CDR3 size: 14 residues. The germline V and J ends were trimmed by 2 bases and 8 bases, with 14 bases remaining between them. Written as DNA, the CDR3 is TGTGCCAGCAGCGTTTTAGCTGGTACGTATGAGCAGTTCTTC. Translating gives CASSVLAGTYEQFF.

This clonotype was found many times. The chain links TRBV7-8 to TRBJ2-7; 14 bases match TRBD2. This CDR3 is 16 amino acids long. J gave up 3 bases and V 5 bases, and 6 bases lay outside the gene matches. The germline gives CDR1 SGHVS, CDR2 FQNEAQ. CDR3 sequence (DNA): TGTGCCAGCAGCCCCCGGACTAGCGGGGGGCGCTACGAGCAGTACTTC. It specifies CASSPRTSGGRYEQYF.

Ten or more counts support this clonotype. This chain uses TRBV7-6 with TRBJ1-4; no definite D call. CDR3 length equals 13 residues. Trimming took off 5 bases at V and 8 bases at J, with 12 bases between the two ends. Germline V gene lookup returns CDR1 SGHVS and CDR2 FNYEAQ. CDR3 DNA: TGTGCCAGCAGCGCCAACCCGGGCGAAAAACTGTTTTTT. This gives the protein CASSANPGEKLFF. Combining the CDR3 with reference TRBV7-6 and TRBJ1-4 gives the whole variable domain GAGVSQSPRYKVTKRGQDVALRCDPISGHVSLYWYRQALGQGPEFLTYFNYEAQQDKSGLPNDRFSAERPEGSISTLTIQRTEQRDSAMYRCASSANPGEKLFFGSGTQLSVL.

The chain is built from TRBV7-8 and TRBJ1-2; TRBD1 agrees at 9 bases. The germline V gene encodes CDR1 SGHVS and CDR2 FQNEAQ. Trimming removed 1 base from V and 5 bases from J; junction bases left unmatched: 8. This CDR3 is 16 amino acids long. CDR3 region: CASSLVRPGQGYGYTF. The CDR3 DNA follows: TGTGCCAGCAGCTTAGTGCGACCGGGACAGGGTTATGGCTACACCTTC.